Listed below are T cell receptor beta chains from one sample, sequenced in a study of T cells in Graves' hyperthyroidism and ophthalmopathy. TCRdb called the multiplex PCR reads again in MiXCR, with one record for every CDR3 protein. This table holds about 380,000 distinct CDR3 sequences, roughly 12% found once. Sequenced: blood. Receptor source: a man aged 30-40 years with Graves' hyperthyroidism that later progressed to Graves' ophthalmopathy. Both conserved end residues are part of each CDR3. D genes are given only for firm matches. Part of the rows lack a size; the others show once, few, many or a class for expanded clones.

>TRBD1|TRBV20-1|NA|TRBJ2-2
TGCAGTGCTAGAGCCCCGGGACAGGGTGACGGGGAGCTGTTTTTT
CSARAPGQGDGELFF
>NA|TRBV5-1|many|TRBJ2-6
TGCGCCAGCAGCTTGGCCGGCTTTTTGGCCGGGGCCAACGTCCTGACTTTC
CASSLAGFLAGANVLTF
>NA|TRBV9|NA|TRBJ1-2
TGTGCCAGCAGCCCCCGGGGCTTCGGAGGAGATGGCTACACCTTC
CASSPRGFGGDGYTF
>NA|TRBV5-1|many|TRBJ2-1
TGCGCCAGCAGCTTGGCGGGCAGGGGTTTGGACAATGAGCAGTTCTTC
CASSLAGRGLDNEQFF
>NA|TRBV7-8|many|TRBJ2-7
TGTGCCAGCAGCTTAGAGTCGGTCGCCTACGAGCAGTACTTC
CASSLESVAYEQYF
>NA|TRBV3-1|few|TRBJ1-2
TGTGCCAGCAGCCTTGGACCGAGGATCTATGGCTACACCTTC
CASSLGPRIYGYTF
>NA|TRBV20-1|NA|TRBJ1-6
TGCAGTGCTAGAGATCAAAGACTCACTTCACCCCTCCACTTT
CSARDQRLTSPLHF
>NA|TRBV12-3/TRBV12-4|many|TRBJ1-4
TGTGCCAGCAGTTTGGGACCTGGCGGTGAAAAACTGTTTTTT
CASSLGPGGEKLFF
>NA|TRBV11-2|many|TRBJ1-2
TGTGCCAGCAGCGCAATGGCGGGGGCATATGGCTACACCTTC
CASSAMAGAYGYTF
>TRBD1|TRBV9|NA|TRBJ1-6
TGTGCCAGCAGCTCTGGCCCCGGACAGGGAAGTTCACCCCTCCACTTT
CASSSGPGQGSSPLHF
>NA|TRBV20-1|many|TRBJ2-3
TGCAGTGCTAGAGATTTCGCGGGTTCTAGCACAGATACGCAGTATTTT
CSARDFAGSSTDTQYF
>TRBD1|TRBV29-1|many|TRBJ1-1
TGCAGCGCCGGGACAGGGGGCACTGAAGCTTTCTTT
CSAGTGGTEAFF
>NA|TRBV28|many|TRBJ2-6
TGTGCCAGCAGTTTCCAGGGACTGGGGGCCAACGTCCTGACTTTC
CASSFQGLGANVLTF
>NA|TRBV20-1|many|TRBJ2-3
TGCAGTGCTAGGGGCTACACCACAGATACGCAGTATTTT
CSARGYTTDTQYF
>TRBD1|TRBV18|many|TRBJ2-4
TGTGCCAGCTCACCAGGACAGGGGGCGAACATTCAGTACTTC
CASSPGQGANIQYF
>NA|TRBV3-1|many|TRBJ1-1
TGTGCCAGCAGCCAGCGAGAAACTGAAGCTTTCTTT
CASSQRETEAFF
>NA|TRBV7-9|few|TRBJ2-1
TGTGCCAGCAGCACTTCCCCCCGACAGGGAGGGAATGAGCAGTTCTTC
CASSTSPRQGGNEQFF
>TRBD1|TRBV19|NA|TRBJ2-3
TGTGCCAGTAGTATAACAGGGGGTCGCGCAGATACGCAGTATTTT
CASSITGGRADTQYF
>NA|TRBV29-1|NA|TRBJ2-4
TGCAGCGTTGAAGATAAGAAACTTGGGTCTGAGGCCAAAAACATTCAGTACTTC
CSVEDKKLGSEAKNIQYF
>NA|TRBV28|many|TRBJ1-2
TGTGCCAGCAGGGCAGGAGGGGACGGTGGCTACACCTTC
CASRAGGDGGYTF
>TRBD1|TRBV12-3/TRBV12-4|many|TRBJ1-6
TGTGCCAGCAGTGAGAGGACAGGGATCAATTCACCCCTCCACTTT
CASSERTGINSPLHF
>NA|TRBV7-2|NA|TRBJ2-7
TGTGCCAGCAGCCCGGGGGCGTTTAGGGACAGCACCTACGAGCAGTACTTC
CASSPGAFRDSTYEQYF
>TRBD2|TRBV7-8|few|TRBJ2-7
TGTGCCAGCAGCTTAGGGGTCGCGACTAGCGACGAGCAGTACTTC
CASSLGVATSDEQYF
>TRBD1|TRBV30|NA|TRBJ2-1
TGTGCCTTGGATACGGGACAGGGATCCTACAATGAGCAGTTCTTC
CALDTGQGSYNEQFF
>NA|TRBV18|NA|TRBJ2-7
TGTGCCAGCTCACCGGGAGTTGGGGCTTCCTACGAGCAGTACTTC
CASSPGVGASYEQYF
>NA|TRBV28|many|TRBJ1-1
TGTGCCAGCAGTAGACCGGGGGGCACTGAAGCTTTCTTT
CASSRPGGTEAFF
>NA|TRBV2|many|TRBJ1-5
TGTGCCAGCAGACCGGGGAGGGGAGAGCAGCCCCAGCATTTT
CASRPGRGEQPQHF
>NA|TRBV14|NA|TRBJ2-5
TGTGCCAGCAGCCAAGGGGGATCCGTGGAGACCCAGTACTTC
CASSQGGSVETQYF
>NA|TRBV29-1|few|TRBJ1-2
TGCAGCGTTGAAGGGTTAAACTATGGCTACACCTTC
CSVEGLNYGYTF
>NA|TRBV27|many|TRBJ2-1
TGTGCCAGCAGTGAAACAGGTTACCGAGAGAATGAGCAGTTCTTC
CASSETGYRENEQFF
>TRBD2|TRBV20-1|many|TRBJ2-3
TGCAGTGGTAGCGGCGGGAGACATAGCACAGATACGCAGTATTTT
CSGSGGRHSTDTQYF
>TRBD1|TRBV30|many|TRBJ2-5
TGTGCCTGGAGCGGGACAGCCTTTCAAGAGACCCAGTACTTC
CAWSGTAFQETQYF
>NA|TRBV28|NA|TRBJ2-7
TGTGCCAGCAGTTTATCCTTGGGCCCCTACGAGCAGTACTTC
CASSLSLGPYEQYF
>TRBD2|TRBV11-2|many|TRBJ2-7
TGTGCCAGCAGCCCGAAGCGGGGGCACTCCTACGAGCAGTACTTC
CASSPKRGHSYEQYF
>NA|TRBV3-1|few|TRBJ2-1
TGTGCCAGCAGCCAAGATCGGGCAGGGACCTACAATGAGCAGTTCTTC
CASSQDRAGTYNEQFF
>TRBD1|TRBV5-1|NA|TRBJ1-6
TGCGCCAGCAGCACCCACGGGACAGGGACGGGCTCCTATAATTCACCCCTCCACTTT
CASSTHGTGTGSYNSPLHF
>NA|TRBV19|NA|TRBJ2-1
TGTGCCAGTAGTATTCGAGGCCACCTTAAGCATGAGCAGTTCTTC
CASSIRGHLKHEQFF
>TRBD2|TRBV19|few|TRBJ2-1
TGTGCCAGTAGTATATGGGGGGGGGTCAATGAGCAGTTCTTC
CASSIWGGVNEQFF
>TRBD2|TRBV7-9|NA|TRBJ2-3
TGTGCCAGCACGATTCGACGGGGGGGCCGAGATACGCAGTATTTT
CASTIRRGGRDTQYF
>TRBD2|TRBV11-2|many|TRBJ2-5
TGTGCCAGCAGCGGGACTAGCGGGGGAGGAGAGACCCAGTACTTC
CASSGTSGGGETQYF
>TRBD2|TRBV18|NA|TRBJ2-5
TGTGCCAGCTCACCGGGACTACCTCAAGAGACCCAGTACTTC
CASSPGLPQETQYF
>NA|TRBV7-9|few|TRBJ2-5
TGTGCCAGCAGCTTAGCGTCCGGCGGAGCCTCCCAAGAGACCCAGTACTTC
CASSLASGGASQETQYF
>NA|TRBV6-2/TRBV6-3|NA|TRBJ1-5
TGTGCCAGCAGCCCTCACAACAGGGACCAGCCCCAGCATTTT
CASSPHNRDQPQHF
>NA|TRBV20-1|few|TRBJ1-1
TGCAGTGCCTCGGGACGGCTCCTCGGTAAAACTGAAGCTTTCTTT
CSASGRLLGKTEAFF
>NA|TRBV7-2|many|TRBJ2-3
TGTGCCAGCAGCTTAGCGATGGACCCCACAGATACGCAGTATTTT
CASSLAMDPTDTQYF
>NA|TRBV6-2/TRBV6-3|NA|TRBJ2-1
TGTGCCAGCAGTTACCCGGGCAATGAGCAGTTCTTC
CASSYPGNEQFF
>NA|TRBV20-1|many|TRBJ1-6
TGCAGTGCTGTTCGGGACACCTATAATTCACCCCTCCACTTT
CSAVRDTYNSPLHF
>NA|TRBV7-9|many|TRBJ2-7
TGTGCCAGCAGCTTAGCGAGGGGGTACGAGCAGTACTTC
CASSLARGYEQYF
>NA|TRBV29-1|few|TRBJ2-3
TGCGGCGCCCGCACAGATACGCAGTATTTT
CGARTDTQYF
>TRBD1|TRBV3-1|many|TRBJ1-5
TGTGCCAGCAGCCAAGGGGACAGGGTGGGCCAGCCCCAGCATTTT
CASSQGDRVGQPQHF
>NA|TRBV11-2|many|TRBJ2-1
TGTGCCAGCAGCACCGGGTTCTCCTACAATGAGCAGTTCTTC
CASSTGFSYNEQFF
>TRBD2|TRBV7-3|many|TRBJ2-3
TGTGCCAGCAGCCCGGGGGGTAGGGATACGCAGTATTTT
CASSPGGRDTQYF
>NA|TRBV7-9|many|TRBJ2-7
TGTGCCAGCAGCCTAGGATGGGGATACGAGCAGTACTTC
CASSLGWGYEQYF
>TRBD1|TRBV9|NA|TRBJ1-4
TGTGCCAGCAGTCCTGGAGGGGGCAGAGAAAAACTGTTTTTT
CASSPGGGREKLFF
>NA|TRBV12-3/TRBV12-4|NA|TRBJ2-7
TGTGCCAGCAGCTCAGGGTACGAGCAGTGCTTC
CASSSGYEQCF